A single sample gave rise to the 14 T cell receptor beta chains below, sequenced in a study of control samples from healthy donors and cancer patients (dated by TCRdb to about 2020). To prepare the library, the immunoSEQ multiplex PCR assay was applied. TCRdb re-hosts the immuneACCESS table, in-frame sequences only. Its copies lack some clones; in the studies checked, an unresolved V gene accounts for under half of them, and the cause for the rest is not known. Counted in this sample were about 130,000 clones; just under 95% of them appeared once. The leading ten clones occupy over 12% of the sample. Sample: PBMCs. The receptors originated from a man in his 60s with colorectal cancer.

The V call is TRBV14, the J call TRBJ2-7; D is possibly TRBD2 (7 bases). Trimming left V 5 bases short and J 3 bases short, with 17 bases between. The CDR3 extends over 15 amino acids. Germline V gene lookup returns CDR1 SGHDN and CDR2 FVKESK. The CDR3 region has the DNA TGTGCCAGCAGCACTTGTAGGGGGGGTAACTACGAGCAGTACTTC. As protein: CASSTCRGGNYEQYF.

For this clone: Distinct nucleotide sequences in the sample also encode this CDR3. The gene calls are TRBV6-5 and TRBJ1-1; possible D gene TRBD1, 5 bases. The CDR3 totals 14 residues. Germline V gene sequence: CDR1 MNHEY, CDR2 SVGAGI. V lost 2 bases to trimming and J lost 0 bases, with 7 bases between them. CDR3 loop: CASSYGDLNTEAFF. In DNA form, the CDR3 reads TGTGCCAGCAGTTACGGGGACTTGAACACTGAAGCTTTCTTT.

This clone was counted a single time. The rearrangement uses TRBV3-1 (or the pseudogene TRBV3-2) and TRBJ2-2; D possibly corresponds to TRBD2 (5 bases). V was cut by 4 bases and J by 5 bases, with 23 bases left in between. The CDR3 contains 18 residues. The germline CDR1 and CDR2 sequences are LGHDT and YNNKEL (reference sequence). Here the CDR3 DNA reads TGTGCCAGCAGCCCCGGGCCTCTAGCTCAACCAGAGACCGGGGAGCTGTTTTTT. Protein product: CASSPGPLAQPETGELFF.

This clone was found once. The J gene is TRBJ2-1, the V gene TRBV24-1, with a tentative D call TRBD2 (5 bases). Trimming took off 4 bases at V and 5 bases at J, with 14 bases between the two ends. The length of the CDR3 is 15 residues. CDR1 is KGHDR and CDR2 is SFDVKD in the germline V gene. CDR3 protein: CATSDGLERNNEQFF. CDR3 nucleotides: TGTGCCACCAGTGACGGACTTGAGAGGAACAATGAGCAGTTCTTC.

The chain recombines TRBV5-1 with TRBJ1-5; D is ambiguous. CDR1 and CDR2 (germline): SGHRS, YFSETQ. V shed 0 bases and J shed 7 bases, with 11 bases lying between them. CDR3 length equals 14 residues. CDR3 sequence reads: CASSLEGADQPQHF. DNA for the CDR3: TGCGCCAGCAGCTTGGAGGGCGCGGACCAGCCCCAGCATTTT.

The chain is built from TRBV6-5 and TRBJ2-7, with D tentatively TRBD1 (7 bases). This CDR3 spans 15 amino acids. Looked up from germline, CDR1 is MNHEY and CDR2 is SVGAGI. V was clipped by 0 bases and J by 3 bases, with 12 bases between them. CDR3 amino acids: CASSYSSQGGYEQYF. CDR3 DNA: TGTGCCAGCAGTTACTCGAGCCAGGGGGGCTACGAGCAGTACTTC.

The V gene is TRBV5-5, the J gene TRBJ1-1; TRBD1 matches 7 bases. Germline trimming cut 5 bases from V and 5 bases from J; bases unmatched to any gene: 3. This CDR3 has 12 residues. Germline values: CDR1 SGHKS, CDR2 YYEKEE (reference sequence). In DNA form, the CDR3 reads TGTGCCAGCAGTTTACAGGGGACTGAAGCTTTCTTT. Protein product: CASSLQGTEAFF.

The rearrangement links TRBV5-1 to TRBJ1-2, with no clear D. CDR1 is SGHRS, CDR2 YFSETQ, per germline. Trimming took 0 bases from V and 2 from J, leaving 8 bases between them. CDR3 length: 14 residues. CDR3 nucleotide sequence: TGCGCCAGCAGCTTGGCAACCACCAACTATGGCTACACCTTC. This sequence encodes CASSLATTNYGYTF. The full variable domain, completed using reference TRBV5-1 and TRBJ1-2, is KAGVTQTPRYLIKTRGQQVTLSCSPISGHRSVSWYQQTPGQGLQFLFEYFSETQRNKGNFPGRFSGRQFSNSRSEMNVSTLELGDSALYLCASSLATTNYGYTFGSGTRLTVV.

The chain is built from TRBV5-1 and TRBJ2-5; D call uncertain. Germline V CDR1 and CDR2: SGHRS, YFSETQ. The CDR3 has 11 amino acids. Trimming cost V 5 bases and J 2 bases, with 4 bases left between them. Here the CDR3 reads CASRSQETQYF. Written as DNA, the CDR3 is TGCGCCAGCAGGAGTCAAGAGACCCAGTACTTC.

The chain joins TRBV28 to TRBJ1-1; the D is unclear. V lost 0 bases to trimming and J lost 4 bases, with 15 bases between them. CDR3 size: 16 residues. Germline V gene sequence: CDR1 MDHEN, CDR2 SYDVKM. The CDR3 loop reads CASSLWRASGVTEAFF. CDR3 sequence (DNA): TGTGCCAGCAGTTTATGGCGGGCTTCTGGGGTCACTGAAGCTTTCTTT. The full variable domain, completed using reference TRBV28 and TRBJ1-1, is DVKVTQSSRYLVKRTGEKVFLECVQDMDHENMFWYRQDPGLGLRLIYFSYDVKMKEKGDIPEGYSVSREKKERFSLILESASTNQTSMYLCASSLWRASGVTEAFFGQGTRLTVV.

The chain employs TRBV7-9 and TRBJ1-1; D gene uncertain. Trimming stripped 4 bases from V and 0 bases from J, with 12 bases between. This CDR3 comprises 15 residues. Germline V gives CDR1 SEHNR, CDR2 FQNEAQ (reference sequence). In DNA, the CDR3 is TGTGCCAGCAGCTCCCCCTCCGTCCTGAACACTGAAGCTTTCTTT. Its translation: CASSSPSVLNTEAFF.

The gene calls are TRBV25-1 and TRBJ2-2; the D gene could be TRBD1 or TRBD2 (5 bases each). Looked up from germline, CDR1 is MGHDK and CDR2 is SYGVNS. The V and J ends lost 3 bases and 3 bases respectively, with 8 bases between them. The CDR3 contains 14 residues. The DNA of the CDR3 is TGTGCCAGCAGTGAGGGACGGTACACCGGGGAGCTGTTTTTT. The encoded protein is CASSEGRYTGELFF.

This clone appeared once. V and J are TRBV25-1 and TRBJ1-1; D gene ambiguous. V lost 3 bases to trimming and J lost 1 base, with 9 bases between them. CDR3 length equals 14 residues. Germline CDR1 is MGHDK and CDR2 is SYGVNS. Here the CDR3 reads CASSETAGNTEAFF. In DNA, the CDR3 is TGTGCCAGCAGTGAGACGGCGGGGAACACTGAAGCTTTCTTT.

The chain combines TRBV6-5 with TRBJ2-7, with D tentatively TRBD1 (5 bases). The ends were cut back, 7 bases at V and 4 bases at J, with 8 bases in the middle. This CDR3 is built from 11 residues. Germline V gene data show CDR1 as MNHEY and CDR2 as SVGAGI. CDR3 protein: CASTGKYEQYF. The CDR3 nucleotides are TGTGCCAGCACAGGGAAATACGAGCAGTACTTC.